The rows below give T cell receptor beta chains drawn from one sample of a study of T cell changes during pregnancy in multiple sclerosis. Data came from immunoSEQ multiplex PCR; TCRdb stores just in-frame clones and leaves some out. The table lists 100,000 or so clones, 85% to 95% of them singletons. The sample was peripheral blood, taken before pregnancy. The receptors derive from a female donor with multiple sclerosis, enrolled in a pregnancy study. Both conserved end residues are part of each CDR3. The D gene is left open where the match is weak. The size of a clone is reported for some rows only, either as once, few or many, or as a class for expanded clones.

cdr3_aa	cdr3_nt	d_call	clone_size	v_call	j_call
CASSPRDRGNYGYTF	TGCGCCAGCAGCCCCCGGGACAGGGGTAACTATGGCTACACCTTC	TRBD1	-	TRBV4-1	TRBJ1-2
CASSIEPGSYEQYF	TGTGCCAGTAGTATAGAGCCGGGTTCGTACGAGCAGTACTTC	-	-	TRBV19	TRBJ2-7
CAISAQEDHNEQFF	TGTGCCATCAGCGCGCAGGAAGACCACAATGAGCAGTTCTTC	-	-	TRBV10-3	TRBJ2-1
CASSLVDRETQYF	TGTGCCAGCAGCTTAGTGGACAGGGAGACCCAGTACTTC	TRBD1	-	TRBV11-2	TRBJ2-5
CASSEGTYYEQYF	TGTGCCAGCAGTGAGGGCACCTACTACGAGCAGTACTTC	-	-	TRBV6-1	TRBJ2-7
CASRNLAVSSYNEQFF	TGTGCCAGCAGAAATCTAGCGGTTTCCTCCTACAATGAGCAGTTCTTC	TRBD2	-	TRBV28	TRBJ2-1
CASSISGTATNEKLFF	TGTGCCAGTAGTATCAGCGGGACTGCAACTAATGAAAAACTGTTTTTT	-	-	TRBV19	TRBJ1-4
CASSIGGSGNEQFF	TGCGCCAGCAGCATAGGAGGGAGCGGCAATGAGCAGTTCTTC	-	-	TRBV5-1	TRBJ2-1
CSAATNEKLFF	TGCAGTGCCGCAACTAATGAAAAACTGTTTTTT	-	-	TRBV20-1	TRBJ1-4
CASSVTSGELFF	TGTGCCAGCAGTGTAACATCCGGGGAGCTGTTTTTT	-	-	TRBV25-1	TRBJ2-2
CASSLVTGAIEAFF	TGCGCCAGCAGCTTGGTGACAGGGGCCATTGAAGCTTTCTTT	TRBD1	few	TRBV5-1	TRBJ1-1
CASSEGSYEQYF	TGTGCCAGCAGCGAGGGCTCCTACGAGCAGTACTTC	-	-	TRBV7-9	TRBJ2-7
CASSRTGSSYEQYF	TGTGCCAGCAGCCGGACAGGGAGCTCCTACGAGCAGTACTTC	TRBD1	once	TRBV2	TRBJ2-7
CASSLAGLVSDTQYF	TGTGCCAGCAGCTTAGCGGGACTAGTATCAGATACGCAGTATTTT	TRBD2	-	TRBV7-2	TRBJ2-3
CASSPDRFGEQYF	TGTGCCAGCAGCCCTGACAGGTTCGGAGAGCAGTACTTC	-	-	TRBV6-1	TRBJ2-7
CASSERVKGVDGYTF	TGTGCCAGCAGTGAACGGGTAAAGGGAGTGGATGGCTACACCTTC	-	-	TRBV6-1	TRBJ1-2
CASTPSGGYQETQYF	TGTGCCAGTACCCCTTCGGGAGGCTACCAAGAGACCCAGTACTTC	TRBD2	-	TRBV19	TRBJ2-5
CASTPTGGYTGELFF	TGTGCCAGCACCCCCACTGGAGGGTACACCGGGGAGCTGTTTTTT	-	-	TRBV9	TRBJ2-2
CASSVVGRSPDTQYF	TGTGCCAGCAGCGTAGTCGGGAGGTCCCCAGATACGCAGTATTTT	TRBD2	-	TRBV9	TRBJ2-3
CASSLELPTGVGTGELFF	TGCGCCAGCAGCTTGGAACTACCTACAGGGGTGGGGACCGGGGAGCTGTTTTTT	TRBD1	-	TRBV5-1	TRBJ2-2
CASSLTANTGELFF	TGTGCCAGCAGCTTAACAGCGAACACCGGGGAGCTGTTTTTT	-	-	TRBV7-9	TRBJ2-2
CASSGQGTDTQYF	TGTGCCAGCAGCGGACAGGGGACAGATACGCAGTATTTT	TRBD1	-	TRBV2	TRBJ2-3
CASSWTSSGNTIYF	TGTGCCAGCAGCTGGACATCCTCTGGAAACACCATATATTTT	-	-	TRBV5-5	TRBJ1-3
CASSRDRQYQETQYF	TGTGCCAGCAGCCGGGACAGGCAGTACCAAGAGACCCAGTACTTC	TRBD1	few	TRBV5-4	TRBJ2-5
CASSDLVSFNEQFF	TGTGCCAGCAGTGACTTAGTTTCCTTCAATGAGCAGTTCTTC	-	-	TRBV2	TRBJ2-1
CASSFGAGRTTYF	TGTGCCAGCAGTTTTGGGGCGGGGCGGACCACGTATTTT	-	-	TRBV27	TRBJ2-3
CASSDVSRNQPQHF	TGTGCCAGCAGTGACGTTTCGAGGAATCAGCCCCAGCATTTT	-	once	TRBV6-1	TRBJ1-5
CASSSNRDSSEKLFF	TGTGCCAGCAGCTCCAACCGGGACAGCTCTGAAAAACTGTTTTTT	TRBD1	-	TRBV5-4	TRBJ1-4
CASSVGTEIFMNTEAFF	TGTGCCAGCAGTGTCGGGACAGAGATATTCATGAACACTGAAGCTTTCTTT	TRBD1	few	TRBV6-1	TRBJ1-1
CASSLGQSGDTQYF	TGCGCCAGCTCGCTGGGACAGTCCGGGGATACGCAGTATTTT	TRBD1	-	TRBV5-1	TRBJ2-3
CASSLAGGDTQYF	TGTGCCAGTAGTCTAGCGGGAGGGGATACGCAGTATTTT	TRBD2	-	TRBV19	TRBJ2-3
CASSLGTSGTYEQYF	TGTGCCAGCAGCTTGGGGACTAGCGGGACTTACGAGCAGTACTTC	TRBD2	-	TRBV7-9	TRBJ2-7
CASSFWAGGEKLFF	TGTGCCAGCAGTTTTTGGGCAGGGGGAGAAAAACTGTTTTTT	TRBD1	-	TRBV28	TRBJ1-4
CASSGGGSDGYTF	TGTGCCAGCAGCGGGGGGGGGAGCGATGGCTACACCTTC	-	-	TRBV9	TRBJ1-2
CASSLRGRGQLNTEAFF	TGCGCCAGCAGCCTCAGGGGCAGAGGGCAGCTGAACACTGAAGCTTTCTTT	-	-	TRBV4-3	TRBJ1-1
CASRRVNYGYTF	TGTGCCAGCAGGCGGGTTAACTATGGCTACACCTTC	-	-	TRBV2	TRBJ1-2
CASSQAPSYEQYF	TGTGCCAGCAGCCAAGCTCCATCCTACGAGCAGTACTTC	-	-	TRBV9	TRBJ2-7
CASSPGLAGFTGELFF	TGTGCCAGCAGCCCCGGACTAGCGGGCTTCACCGGGGAGCTGTTTTTT	TRBD2	once	TRBV5-6	TRBJ2-2
CASSLYPFGNEQFF	TGTGCCAGCAGTTTGTACCCCTTCGGCAATGAGCAGTTCTTC	-	-	TRBV27	TRBJ2-1
CASSSSDRIGETQYF	TGTGCCAGCAGTTCCTCGGACAGGATTGGAGAGACCCAGTACTTC	TRBD1	-	TRBV7-6	TRBJ2-5
CASSLEPGPFSYEQYF	TGTGCCAGCAGCTTAGAGCCAGGGCCTTTTTCCTACGAGCAGTACTTC	-	-	TRBV7-9	TRBJ2-7
CASSLLSGSSSYNEQFF	TGTGCCAGCAGCTTGCTTTCCGGGTCGAGCTCCTACAATGAGCAGTTCTTC	-	-	TRBV6-4	TRBJ2-1
CASSLAAGQTNEKLFF	TGTGCCAGCAGCTTGGCCGCGGGACAGACTAATGAAAAACTGTTTTTT	TRBD1	-	TRBV5-4	TRBJ1-4
CASSLFSGGFDEQFF	TGTGCCAGCAGTTTATTCTCAGGGGGGTTCGATGAGCAGTTCTTC	-	-	TRBV28	TRBJ2-1
CAISGGASSYNEQFF	TGTGCCATCAGTGGAGGCGCGAGCTCCTACAATGAGCAGTTCTTC	-	-	TRBV10-3	TRBJ2-1
CASSPGSDEQFF	TGTGCCAGCAGCCCGGGGAGCGATGAGCAGTTCTTC	-	-	TRBV11-2	TRBJ2-1
CASSSIRGAGNTIYF	TGTGCCAGCAGCTCTATCAGGGGGGCAGGAAACACCATATATTTT	TRBD1	-	TRBV7-8	TRBJ1-3
CASSQGGAGETQYF	TGTGCCAGCAGCCAAGGGGGAGCCGGAGAGACCCAGTACTTC	-	-	TRBV4-2	TRBJ2-5
CATGKRTNYNEQFF	TGTGCCACCGGAAAAAGGACTAACTACAATGAGCAGTTCTTC	-	-	TRBV2	TRBJ2-1
CASSDRWDTNSGANVLTF	TGTGCCAGTAGTGATAGATGGGACACCAACTCTGGGGCCAACGTCCTGACTTTC	-	-	TRBV19	TRBJ2-6
CASSQQDRGFYEQYF	TGCGCCAGCAGCCAACAGGACAGGGGGTTCTACGAGCAGTACTTC	TRBD1	-	TRBV4-1	TRBJ2-7
CASSLRTGGGYTEAFF	TGTGCCAGTAGTCTACGTACAGGGGGCGGTTACACTGAAGCTTTCTTT	TRBD1	-	TRBV19	TRBJ1-1
CSGTDGAEAFF	TGCTCCGGGACAGATGGGGCTGAAGCTTTCTTT	TRBD1	-	TRBV29-1	TRBJ1-1
CASSPLGEETQYF	TGTGCCAGCTCACCACTAGGGGAAGAGACCCAGTACTTC	-	-	TRBV18	TRBJ2-5